The clone carrying this T cell receptor beta chain turned up a few times. It was with unique molecular identifiers that the TCRbeta library was prepared. TCRdb analysed the PCR reads with MiXCR anew, one entry per CDR3 protein. The repertoire holds some 400,000 distinct CDR3 sequences, with just over 20% as singletons. V was clipped by 8 bases and J by 2 bases, with 13 bases between them. This CDR3 comprises 13 residues. Germline-derived CDR1 and CDR2 are SGHTA and FQGNSA. This specimen comes from a study of T-cell reconstitution after alpha-beta-depleted transplantation in children. The clonotype originates from a human donor who donated a stem cell graft to a child with acute myeloid leukemia. The sample consisted of PBMCs from the stem cell graft donor, taken from the stem cell graft. This rearrangement joins TRBV7-2 to TRBJ2-7; TRBD2 is a possible D gene (6 bases). For the CDR3, the DNA is TGTGCCAGCGGTAGCGGACGCACCTACGAGCAGTACTTC. Amino acid sequence: CASGSGRTYEQYF.